This T cell receptor beta chain appears in the sequencing data of a study of technical replicates of blood from a few donors. Trimming pared 5 bases from V and 3 bases from J, leaving 19 bases between. Germline V gene data show CDR1 as LNHDA and CDR2 as SQIVND (reference sequence). The CDR3 consists of 16 residues. Sequencing was performed with immunoSEQ multiplex PCR; in TCRdb, only in-frame clones are kept and a portion is missing. This table has roughly 9,900 clones, approximately 94% appearing once. The TCR was taken from a human donor in good health. The chain couples TRBV19 to TRBJ1-2, with D maybe TRBD1 (5 bases). Input material: PBMCs. CDR3 in amino acids: CASSPRSGGDHYGYTF. The CDR3 bases are TGTGCCAGTAGTCCCCGATCGGGGGGAGATCACTATGGCTACACCTTC.